These 10 T cell receptor beta chains were all obtained from the same sample, sequenced in a study of OX40 agonist ivuxolimab in advanced cancers. Sequencing used immunoSEQ multiplex PCR; TCRdb keeps in-frame clones, though not all of them. The sample yields under 80,000 clones, 88% seen once. The specimen comprised CD4+ or CD8+ T cells sorted from blood, sampled in a trial of the OX40 agonist ivuxolimab. The receptors come from an adult with an advanced solid tumor such as melanoma, head and neck, liver or kidney cancer.

This sequence joins TRBV2 and TRBJ1-1; D remains ambiguous. The V gene's germline CDR1 is SNHLY and CDR2 FYNNEI. The CDR3 is made up of 13 amino acids. V shed 2 bases and J shed 1 base, with 5 bases lying between them. For the CDR3, the DNA is TGTGCCAGCAGTGAACAGGCGAACACTGAAGCTTTCTTT. Translation: CASSEQANTEAFF.

The chain combines TRBV27 with TRBJ2-5; no definite D call. CDR3 length equals 16 residues. V gave up 2 bases and J gave up 3 bases, with 16 bases separating them. Germline CDR1 and CDR2: MNHEY and SMNVEV (reference sequence). The CDR3 DNA follows: TGTGCCAGCAGTTTAGGCGGCAGAAAAGTCAAAGAGACCCAGTACTTC. Amino acid sequence: CASSLGGRKVKETQYF.

This clone is judged medium-sized. The chain has TRBV28 and TRBJ1-4; D perhaps matches TRBD1 (5 bases). The ends were cut back, 9 bases at V and 7 bases at J, with 18 bases in the middle. From germline, CDR1 is MDHEN and CDR2 SYDVKM. The CDR3 is 14 residues long. The CDR3 region is CASGSGALGEKLFF. CDR3 nucleotide sequence: TGTGCCAGTGGGTCCGGGGCTTTGGGTGAAAAACTGTTTTTT. Together with reference TRBV28 and TRBJ1-4, the CDR3 gives the full variable domain: DVKVTQSSRYLVKRTGEKVFLECVQDMDHENMFWYRQDPGLGLRLIYFSYDVKMKEKGDIPEGYSVSREKKERFSLILESASTNQTSMYLCASGSGALGEKLFFGSGTQLSVL.

This clone appeared once. This chain uses TRBV2 with TRBJ2-2, with a weak D call TRBD2 (5 bases). CDR1 is SNHLY and CDR2 is FYNNEI in the germline V gene. The CDR3 runs to 14 residues. V lost 5 bases and J lost 7, with 14 bases in between. CDR3 region: CASSMWERDGELFF. Here the CDR3 DNA reads TGTGCCAGCAGTATGTGGGAGAGGGACGGGGAGCTGTTTTTT. The full variable domain, its missing parts supplied by reference TRBV2 and TRBJ2-2, is EPEVTQTPSHQVTQMGQEVILRCVPISNHLYFYWYRQILGQKVEFLVSFYNNEISEKSEIFDDQFSVERPDGSNFTLKIRSTKLEDSAMYFCASSMWERDGELFFGEGSRLTVL.

The chain recombines TRBV7-6 with TRBJ2-5, with 11 bases fitting TRBD2. Trimming cost V 6 bases and J 4 bases; bases outside gene matches: 10. The CDR3 is 16 amino acids. Germline assignment: CDR1 SGHVS and CDR2 FNYEAQ. The CDR3: CASRRVSGRGGETQYF. CDR3 DNA sequence: TGTGCCAGCAGGCGGGTTAGCGGGAGGGGAGGAGAGACCCAGTACTTC.

J is TRBJ2-5 and V is TRBV18; D may be TRBD1 (5 bases). The germline V gene has CDR1 KGHSH and CDR2 LQKENI. CDR3 size: 15 residues. The V end was cut by 6 bases, the J end by 0 bases, with 14 bases between. The CDR3 sequence: CASSPRQGDQETQYF. The DNA of the CDR3 is TGTGCCAGCTCTCCAAGGCAGGGCGACCAAGAGACCCAGTACTTC.

This chain joins TRBV4-1 and TRBJ2-1; possible D gene TRBD1, 6 bases. Germline values: CDR1 MGHRA, CDR2 YSYEKL. The CDR3 is made up of 15 amino acids. With 5 bases removed from V and 3 bases from J, the gap between germline ends came to 14 bases. The CDR3, as DNA: TGCGCCAGCAGCGCCCGGGACACCAACTACAATGAGCAGTTCTTC. It yields the protein CASSARDTNYNEQFF.

V is TRBV7-8 and J is TRBJ2-5; 9 nucleotides agree with TRBD2. The germline CDR1 and CDR2 sequences are SGHVS and FQNEAQ. The CDR3 sequence is 15 residues long. Trimming cost V 5 bases and J 5 bases; bases outside gene matches: 9. CDR3 nucleotides: TGTGCCAGCAGCCTGAAGCGGGGGGTCATGGAGACCCAGTACTTC. Translating gives CASSLKRGVMETQYF.

This clone was seen only a few times. The gene calls are TRBV30 and TRBJ1-5, with a weak D call TRBD1 (5 bases). CDR3 length equals 12 residues. Germline values: CDR1 GTSNPN, CDR2 SVGIG (reference sequence). V was pared by 3 bases and J by 7 bases, with 10 bases between. Here the CDR3 reads CAWSQTAQPQHF. CDR3 in DNA: TGTGCCTGGAGCCAGACAGCCCAGCCCCAGCATTTT.

The chain has TRBV30 and TRBJ2-5, with 8 bases aligning to TRBD2. This CDR3 is built from 14 residues. V lost 4 bases, J lost 0 bases, and 4 bases stayed unmatched. The germline gives CDR1 GTSNPN, CDR2 SVGIG (reference sequence). The chain's CDR3 is CAWTSGGDQETQYF. DNA for the CDR3: TGTGCCTGGACCAGCGGGGGTGACCAAGAGACCCAGTACTTC.